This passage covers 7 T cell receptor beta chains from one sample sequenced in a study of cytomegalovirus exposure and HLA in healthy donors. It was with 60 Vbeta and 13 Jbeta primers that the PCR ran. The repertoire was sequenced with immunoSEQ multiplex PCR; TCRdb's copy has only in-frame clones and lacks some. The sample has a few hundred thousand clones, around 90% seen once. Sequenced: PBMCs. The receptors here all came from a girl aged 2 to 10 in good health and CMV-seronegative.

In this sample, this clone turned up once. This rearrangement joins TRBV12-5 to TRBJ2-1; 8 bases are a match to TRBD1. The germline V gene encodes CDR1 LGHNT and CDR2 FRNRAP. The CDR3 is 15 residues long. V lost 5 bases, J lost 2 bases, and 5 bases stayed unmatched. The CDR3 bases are TGTGCTAGTGGTCCCGGGACAGGTACCTACAATGAGCAGTTCTTC. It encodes CASGPGTGTYNEQFF.

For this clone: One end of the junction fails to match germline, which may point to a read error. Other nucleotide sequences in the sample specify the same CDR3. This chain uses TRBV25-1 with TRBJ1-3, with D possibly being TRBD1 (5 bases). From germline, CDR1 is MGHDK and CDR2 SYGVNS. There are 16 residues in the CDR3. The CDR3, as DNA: TGTGCCAGCAGTGAATGGGGGGGTTGGGGGAACCGGGCCCTATACTTT. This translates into CASSEWGGWGNRALYF.

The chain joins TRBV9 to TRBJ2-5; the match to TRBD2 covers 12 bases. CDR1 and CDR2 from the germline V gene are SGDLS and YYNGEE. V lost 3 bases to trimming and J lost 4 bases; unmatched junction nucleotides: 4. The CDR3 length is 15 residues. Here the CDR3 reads CASSDTGLAGETQYF. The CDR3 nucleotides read TGTGCCAGCAGCGACACGGGACTAGCGGGAGAGACCCAGTACTTC.

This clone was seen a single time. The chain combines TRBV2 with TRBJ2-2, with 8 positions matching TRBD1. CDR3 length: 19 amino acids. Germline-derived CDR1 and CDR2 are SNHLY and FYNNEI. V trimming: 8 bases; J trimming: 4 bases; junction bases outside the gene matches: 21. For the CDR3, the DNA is TGTGCCAGCGGCCAATTGGACAGGGTCGGTACCAGCCCCACCGGGGAGCTGTTTTTT. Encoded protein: CASGQLDRVGTSPTGELFF.

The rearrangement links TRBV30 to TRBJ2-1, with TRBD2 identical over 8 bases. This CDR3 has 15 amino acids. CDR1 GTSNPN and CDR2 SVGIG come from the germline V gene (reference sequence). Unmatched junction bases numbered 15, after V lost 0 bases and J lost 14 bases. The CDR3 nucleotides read TGTGCCTGGAGTGTAGGAGACCCAATAGCGGGGTCTAAGTTCTTC. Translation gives CAWSVGDPIAGSKFF.

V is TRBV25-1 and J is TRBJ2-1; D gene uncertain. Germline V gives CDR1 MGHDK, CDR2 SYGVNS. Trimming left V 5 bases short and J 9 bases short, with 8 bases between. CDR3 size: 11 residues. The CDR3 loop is CASSPLSEQFF. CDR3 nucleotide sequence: TGTGCCAGCAGTCCCCTTAGTGAGCAGTTCTTC.

The CDR3 nucleotides are TGTGCCAGCACCGTAGGGGGGGGGACGCAGTATTTT. Translation: CASTVGGGTQYF. This chain links TRBV5-4 with TRBJ2-3, with a possible D match to TRBD2 (7 bases). CDR3 length: 12 amino acids. CDR1 is SGHNT, CDR2 YYREEE, per germline (reference sequence). Between the trimmed V and J ends, which lost 6 bases and 9 bases, there was a span of 14 bases.